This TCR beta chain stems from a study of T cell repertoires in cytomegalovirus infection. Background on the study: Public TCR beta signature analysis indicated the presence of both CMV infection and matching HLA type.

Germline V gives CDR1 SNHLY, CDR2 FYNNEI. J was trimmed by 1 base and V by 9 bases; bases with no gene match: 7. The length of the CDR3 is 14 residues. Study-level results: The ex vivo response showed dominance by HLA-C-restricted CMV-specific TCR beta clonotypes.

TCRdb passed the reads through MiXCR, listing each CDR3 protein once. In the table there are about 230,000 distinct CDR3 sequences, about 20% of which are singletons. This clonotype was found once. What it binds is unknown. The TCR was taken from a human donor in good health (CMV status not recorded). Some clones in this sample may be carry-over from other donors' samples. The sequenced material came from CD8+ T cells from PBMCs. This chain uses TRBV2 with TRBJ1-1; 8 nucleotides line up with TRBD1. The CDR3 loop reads CASPKDRENTEAFF. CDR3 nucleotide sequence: TGTGCCAGTCCTAAGGACAGGGAGAACACTGAAGCTTTCTTT.